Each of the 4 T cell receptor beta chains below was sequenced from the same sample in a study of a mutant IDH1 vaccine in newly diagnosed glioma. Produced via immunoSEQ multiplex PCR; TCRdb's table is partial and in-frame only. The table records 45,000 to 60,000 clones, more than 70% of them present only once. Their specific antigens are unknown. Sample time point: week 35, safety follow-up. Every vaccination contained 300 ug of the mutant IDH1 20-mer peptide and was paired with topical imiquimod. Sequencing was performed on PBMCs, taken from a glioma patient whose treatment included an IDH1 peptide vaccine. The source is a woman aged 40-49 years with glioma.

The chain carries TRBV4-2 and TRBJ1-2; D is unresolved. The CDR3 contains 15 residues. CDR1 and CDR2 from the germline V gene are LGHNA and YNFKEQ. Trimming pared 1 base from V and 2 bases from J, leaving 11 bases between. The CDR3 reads CASSQARGANYGYTF. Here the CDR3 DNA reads TGTGCCAGCAGCCAAGCCCGGGGAGCGAACTATGGCTACACCTTC.

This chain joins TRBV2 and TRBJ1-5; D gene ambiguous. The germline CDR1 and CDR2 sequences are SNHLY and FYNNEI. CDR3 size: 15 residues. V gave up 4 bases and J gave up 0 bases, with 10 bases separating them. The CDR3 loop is CASSVPSNSNQPQHF. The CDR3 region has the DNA TGTGCCAGCAGTGTCCCCTCCAATAGCAATCAGCCCCAGCATTTT. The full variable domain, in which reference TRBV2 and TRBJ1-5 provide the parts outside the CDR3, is EPEVTQTPSHQVTQMGQEVILRCVPISNHLYFYWYRQILGQKVEFLVSFYNNEISEKSEIFDDQFSVERPDGSNFTLKIRSTKLEDSAMYFCASSVPSNSNQPQHFGDGTRLSIL.

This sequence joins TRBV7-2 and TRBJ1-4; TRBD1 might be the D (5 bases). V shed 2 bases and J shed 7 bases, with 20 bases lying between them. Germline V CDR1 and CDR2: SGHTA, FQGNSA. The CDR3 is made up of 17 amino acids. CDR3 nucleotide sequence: TGTGCCAGCAGCTTAAGTATCCGGCAGGGAGGAGGTGAAAAACTGTTTTTT. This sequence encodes CASSLSIRQGGGEKLFF.

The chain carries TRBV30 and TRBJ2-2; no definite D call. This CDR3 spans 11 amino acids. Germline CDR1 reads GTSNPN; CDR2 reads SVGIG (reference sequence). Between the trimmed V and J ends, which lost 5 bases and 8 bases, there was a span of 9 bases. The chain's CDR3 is CAWSLGGELFF. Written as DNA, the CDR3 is TGTGCCTGGTCTCTGGGGGGGGAGCTGTTTTTT.